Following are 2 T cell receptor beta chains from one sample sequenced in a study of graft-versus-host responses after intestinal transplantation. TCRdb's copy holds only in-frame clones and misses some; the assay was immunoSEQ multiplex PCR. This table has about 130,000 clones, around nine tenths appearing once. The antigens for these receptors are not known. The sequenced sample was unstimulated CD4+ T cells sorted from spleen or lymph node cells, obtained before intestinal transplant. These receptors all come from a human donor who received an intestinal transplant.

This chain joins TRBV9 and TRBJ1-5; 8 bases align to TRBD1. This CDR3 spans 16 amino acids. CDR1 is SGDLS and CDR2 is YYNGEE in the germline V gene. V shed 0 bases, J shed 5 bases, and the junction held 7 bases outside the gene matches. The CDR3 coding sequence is TGTGCCAGCAGCGTAGGGGGGACAGGACCTGATCAGCCCCAGCATTTT. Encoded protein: CASSVGGTGPDQPQHF.

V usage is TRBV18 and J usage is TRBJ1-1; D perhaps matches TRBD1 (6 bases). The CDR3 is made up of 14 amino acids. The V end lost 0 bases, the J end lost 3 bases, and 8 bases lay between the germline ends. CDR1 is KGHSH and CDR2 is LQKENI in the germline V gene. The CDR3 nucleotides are TGTGCCAGCTCACCACCCCCAGGGGACACTGAAGCTTTCTTT. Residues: CASSPPPGDTEAFF.